A selection of T cell receptor beta chains follows, all from one sample in a study of long-term antiretroviral therapy in people with HIV. The repertoire was sequenced with immunoSEQ multiplex PCR; TCRdb's copy has only in-frame clones and lacks some. The table records about 28,000 clones, roughly 78% of them present only once. Sequences were derived from unsorted PBMCs, sampled 1.5 years before starting antiretroviral therapy. Receptor source: a man aged 18 to 35 with HIV. The CDR3 runs from the conserved cysteine through the conserved F or W. D genes are given only for firm matches. Expanded clones get a size class; other rows say once, few or many, or leave the size out.

TRBV5-6,TRBJ2-7,.,.,TGTGCCAGCAGCTTTTGGGTGCAGGGGCGAAACTTCTACGAGCAGTACTTC,CASSFWVQGRNFYEQYF
TRBV25-1,TRBJ2-1,.,.,TGTGCCAGTAAGGGCCCCGACAGTGACCACTACAATGAGCAGTTCTTC,CASKGPDSDHYNEQFF
TRBV7-9,TRBJ2-3,once,TRBD1,TGTGCCAGCAGCCCTTCGGGTGGCAGGGGGCTGAGTACAGATACGCAGTATTTT,CASSPSGGRGLSTDTQYF
TRBV6-6,TRBJ2-7,.,TRBD2,TGTGCCAGCAGGGAGGGAGGGGCCGAGCAGTACTTC,CASREGGAEQYF
TRBV5-4,TRBJ2-1,.,TRBD2,TGTGCCAGCAGCTTAGGCGGGAGGGCCCTCGATGAGCAGTTCTTC,CASSLGGRALDEQFF
TRBV7-2,TRBJ1-4,once,.,TGTGCCAGCAGCTTAGGCAGGGGATCAGCTAATGAAAAACTGTTTTTT,CASSLGRGSANEKLFF
TRBV7-9,TRBJ2-3,.,.,TGTGCCAGCAGCTTATCGGCGGATACAGATACGCAGTATTTT,CASSLSADTDTQYF
TRBV14,TRBJ2-1,.,.,TGTGCCAGCAGCCCTACCGTCCATGAGCAGTTCTTC,CASSPTVHEQFF
TRBV30,TRBJ1-5,.,.,TGTGCCTGGAGACAGCCGTATAGCAATCAGCCCCAGCATTTT,CAWRQPYSNQPQHF
TRBV2,TRBJ2-7,.,.,TGTGCCAGCAGTGAAGCGCTTCCGGACGCTCTTTACGAGCAGTACTTC,CASSEALPDALYEQYF
TRBV7-3,TRBJ1-2,.,.,TGTGCCAGCAGCCCGTTGGGGGGGGGTGGCTACACCTTC,CASSPLGGGGYTF
TRBV19,TRBJ1-4,.,.,TGTGCCAGTAGTTGGGCGGGGTCGTGGTACGAAAAACTGTTTTTT,CASSWAGSWYEKLFF
TRBV10-3,TRBJ2-7,.,.,TGTGCCATCAGTGAAAGCTCTACCCGCTCCTACGAGCAGTACTTC,CAISESSTRSYEQYF
TRBV5-4,TRBJ2-3,.,TRBD1,TGTGCCAGCAGCCGGGACAGGAACACAGATACGCAGTATTTT,CASSRDRNTDTQYF
TRBV7-8,TRBJ2-2,.,.,TGTGCCAGCAGCCCGACCCCGGGACTTAGAACCGGGGAGCTGTTTTTT,CASSPTPGLRTGELFF
TRBV10-3,TRBJ2-5,.,.,TGTGCCATCAGTGTCGGGGCCCCAATTGACCAGTACTTC,CAISVGAPIDQYF
TRBV7-9,TRBJ1-1,.,TRBD1,TGTGCCAGCAGCACGGGACAGGGGAACACTGAAGCTTTCTTT,CASSTGQGNTEAFF
TRBV19,TRBJ1-2,.,.,TGTGCCAGCCAGATATCGGAGGGGGTGGGTGGCTACACCTTC,CASQISEGVGGYTF
TRBV4-1,TRBJ2-7,.,.,TGCGCCAGCAGCCTAGAGACGGACGCGTCCTATACGAAGCAGTACTTC,CASSLETDASYTKQYF
TRBV5-6,TRBJ2-7,.,TRBD1,TGTGCCAGCAGCTTAGGGCAGGGGGTCTCGGCCGAGCAGTACTTC,CASSLGQGVSAEQYF
TRBV7-3,TRBJ2-2,.,.,TGTGCCAGCAGCCCTCCGGGACTTTCGAACACCGGGGAGCTGTTTTTT,CASSPPGLSNTGELFF
TRBV28,TRBJ2-7,.,TRBD1,TGTGCCAGCGGGCACCGACAGGGGGGCGACGAGCAGTACTTC,CASGHRQGGDEQYF
TRBV19,TRBJ1-1,.,.,TGTGCCAGTAGTATCTGGGGTGACACTGAAGCTTTCTTT,CASSIWGDTEAFF
TRBV5-1,TRBJ2-6,.,TRBD1,TGCGCCAGCAGTCCTGGGATGAGGGGGCTAACAATGAGCTCTGGGGCCAACGTCCTGACTTTC,CASSPGMRGLTMSSGANVLTF
TRBV5-6,TRBJ2-1,once,.,TGTGCCAGCAGCTTGGCTCGGGAGCAGTTCTTC,CASSLAREQFF
TRBV2,TRBJ1-2,few,TRBD1,TGTGCCAGCATTACGACAGGGGTTGGCTACACCTTC,CASITTGVGYTF
TRBV6-5,TRBJ2-7,.,.,TGTGCCAGCAGTCCCACATTGTCTTCAGGGGAGCAGTACTTC,CASSPTLSSGEQYF
TRBV25-1,TRBJ1-1,.,.,TGTGCCAGCACCCCGGGACACTTGAACACTGAAGCTTTCTTT,CASTPGHLNTEAFF
TRBV5-8,TRBJ2-2,.,.,TGTGCCAGCACCAAAAGGGGGAACACCGGGGAGCTGTTTTTT,CASTKRGNTGELFF